The T cell receptor beta chain described here comes from a study of OX40 agonist ivuxolimab in advanced cancers. In the study overall: With a range of roughly 20 to 80, age averaged roughly 60 years, and around 80% were male. Of the participants, approximately 36% had some prior anti-PD-1, anti-PD-L1 or anti-CTLA-4 therapy, which was allowed.

Clones were read by immunoSEQ multiplex PCR, and TCRdb kept only the in-frame ones, dropping some. Among under 20,000 clones listed, around 87% were seen once. Germline trimming cut 4 bases from V and 4 bases from J; bases unmatched to any gene: 1. Germline V gene data show CDR1 as LGHNA and CDR2 as YSLEER. The CDR3 is 14 residues long. Concerning this clone: The antigen remains unidentified.

Study-wide results and caveats: Averaged across samples, CD8+ T cells carried more expanded clones than CD4+ did.

The sequenced sample was CD4+ or CD8+ T cells sorted from blood, obtained in a trial of the OX40 agonist ivuxolimab. The sequence was obtained from an adult with an advanced solid tumor such as melanoma, head and neck, liver or kidney cancer. The chain recombines TRBV4-3 with TRBJ2-3; 11 bases are shared with TRBD2. The CDR3 region has the DNA TGCGCCAGCAGCCTTAGCGGGAGGGCAGATACGCAGTATTTT. This encodes CASSLSGRADTQYF.